Below are 22 T cell receptor beta chains sequenced from a single sample in a study of cytotoxic CD8 clonotypes in ibrutinib-treated CLL. TCRdb's table, derived via immunoSEQ multiplex PCR, lists solely in-frame clones and lacks some. The profile shows 150,000 to 250,000 clones, around 72% of them singletons. Specimen: PBMCs, collected after 24 months of ibrutinib treatment. The receptors were gathered from a human donor with chronic lymphocytic leukemia.

This chain links TRBV28 with TRBJ1-3; D is ambiguous. The germline V gene has CDR1 MDHEN and CDR2 SYDVKM. The CDR3 contains 13 residues. The V end lost 4 bases, the J end lost 0 bases, and 4 bases lay between the germline ends. The CDR3 reads CASSWPSGNTIYF. CDR3 bases: TGTGCCAGCAGTTGGCCCTCTGGAAACACCATATATTTT.

The chain joins TRBV7-8 to TRBJ2-7; D may be TRBD2 (5 bases). CDR1 and CDR2 from the germline V gene are SGHVS and FQNEAQ. This CDR3 region has 14 residues. Trimming left V 5 bases short and J 4 bases short, with 15 bases between. The CDR3 region has the DNA TGTGCCAGCAGCCCTGGTGGCAGAGGGTACGAGCAGTACTTC. This encodes CASSPGGRGYEQYF. Using reference TRBV7-8 and TRBJ2-7 for the parts outside the CDR3, the full variable domain is GAGVSQSPRYKVAKRGQDVALRCDPISGHVSLFWYQQALGQGPEFLTYFQNEAQLDKSGLPSDRFFAERPEGSVSTLKIQRTQQEDSAVYLCASSPGGRGYEQYFGPGTRLTVT.

The V and J genes are TRBV11-2 and TRBJ1-1; perhaps TRBD1 as D (6 bases). The V and J ends lost 1 base and 3 bases respectively, with 18 bases between them. The CDR3 runs 17 residues. Germline CDR1 is SGHAT and CDR2 is FQNNGV. Here the CDR3 DNA reads TGTGCCAGCAGCTTAGTTTTCTACAGGGTTGAGGACACTGAAGCTTTCTTT. It encodes CASSLVFYRVEDTEAFF.

CDR3 loop: CAWSVGGGQETQYF. The CDR3, as DNA: TGTGCCTGGAGTGTAGGAGGTGGTCAAGAGACCCAGTACTTC. This chain links TRBV30 with TRBJ2-5, with D perhaps TRBD2 (5 bases). V was cut by 0 bases and J by 2 bases, with 10 bases left in between. The CDR3 has 14 residues. Germline CDR1 GTSNPN, CDR2 SVGIG (reference sequence).

V is TRBV19 and J is TRBJ1-1; D not certain. Germline V gives CDR1 LNHDA, CDR2 SQIVND (reference sequence). The CDR3 sequence is 12 residues long. The germline V and J ends were trimmed by 4 bases and 3 bases, with 6 bases remaining between them. Here the CDR3 reads CASSTGYTEAFF. CDR3 in DNA: TGTGCCAGTAGTACGGGGTACACTGAAGCTTTCTTT.

J is TRBJ2-2 and V is TRBV6-5; no definite D call. V was shortened by 5 bases and J by 1 base, with 5 bases between the two germline ends. The germline CDR1 and CDR2 sequences are MNHEY and SVGAGI. The CDR3 has 13 residues. CDR3 sequence (DNA): TGTGCCAGCAGTAGAATGAACACCGGGGAGCTGTTTTTT. Protein sequence: CASSRMNTGELFF.

This chain's CDR3 is CATSRGGSSGTREQFF. The DNA of the CDR3 is TGTGCCACCAGCAGGGGGGGGTCTAGCGGGACTCGTGAGCAGTTCTTC. This chain joins TRBV15 and TRBJ2-1; 9 nucleotides line up with TRBD2. This CDR3 region has 16 residues. Germline V gene lookup returns CDR1 LNHNV and CDR2 YYDKDF (reference sequence). With V trimmed by 3 bases and J by 9 bases, 12 bases remained unmatched.

This chain links TRBV5-6 with TRBJ2-7; no reliable D call. The CDR3 consists of 11 residues. The germline gives CDR1 SGHDT, CDR2 YYEEEE. V was pared by 4 bases and J by 3 bases, with 5 bases between. In DNA form, the CDR3 reads TGTGCCAGCAGCGCGGACTACGAGCAGTACTTC. It codes for CASSADYEQYF.

The chain links TRBV5-1 to TRBJ2-7; D is perhaps TRBD1 or TRBD2 (5 bases each). Trimming stripped 4 bases from V and 5 bases from J, with 16 bases between. CDR3 length: 14 amino acids. Germline V CDR1 and CDR2: SGHRS, YFSETQ. CDR3 protein: CASSPLGPGNEQYF. CDR3 bases: TGCGCCAGCAGCCCCTTGGGACCCGGGAACGAGCAGTACTTC.

The V and J genes are TRBV28 and TRBJ1-1, with TRBD1 identical over 7 bases. Per germline, CDR1 MDHEN and CDR2 SYDVKM. The CDR3 extends over 15 amino acids. V shed 6 bases, J shed 4 bases, and the junction held 11 bases outside the gene matches. In nucleotides, the CDR3 is TGTGCCAGCAGGGAACCGAAAGGGGGCCGCACTGAAGCTTTCTTT. Protein: CASREPKGGRTEAFF.

This chain joins TRBV9 and TRBJ2-1; the D gene is possibly TRBD2 (5 bases). CDR1 and CDR2 (germline): SGDLS, YYNGEE. Between the trimmed V and J ends, which lost 0 bases and 0 bases, there was a span of 7 bases. The CDR3 has 15 amino acids. The CDR3 DNA follows: TGTGCCAGCAGCGTAGACGGGGACTCCTACAATGAGCAGTTCTTC. The encoded protein is CASSVDGDSYNEQFF.

This clone was detected once. V usage is TRBV19 and J usage is TRBJ1-5; unclear D gene. Germline-derived CDR1 and CDR2 are LNHDA and SQIVND (reference sequence). This CDR3 has 12 amino acids. V dropped 4 bases and J dropped 6 bases, with 7 bases sitting between them. For the CDR3, the DNA is TGTGCCAGTAGTAGAAACAGTCAGCCCCAGCATTTT. It codes for CASSRNSQPQHF.

CDR3 loop: CASRKGTVNTGELFF. The CDR3 nucleotides are TGTGCCAGCAGGAAAGGCACGGTGAACACCGGGGAGCTGTTTTTT. V gene TRBV27 combines with J gene TRBJ2-2, with unresolved D. The V gene lost 6 bases and the J gene lost 1 base, with 12 bases spanning the gap. This CDR3 comprises 15 residues. Germline assignment: CDR1 MNHEY and CDR2 SMNVEV (reference sequence).

This chain uses TRBV5-6 with TRBJ2-6, with 12 positions matching TRBD1. Per the germline V gene, CDR1 is SGHDT and CDR2 is YYEEEE. The CDR3 runs to 18 residues. V lost 4 bases, J lost 2 bases, and 7 bases stayed unmatched. As DNA, the CDR3 is TGTGCCAGCAGCCCCAGGGACAGGGGGCCGGCTGGGGCCAACGTCCTGACTTTC. It encodes CASSPRDRGPAGANVLTF.

V is TRBV4-2 and J is TRBJ1-2; unclear D gene. CDR3 length equals 15 residues. From germline, CDR1 is LGHNA and CDR2 YNFKEQ. V shed 0 bases and J shed 7 bases, with 15 bases lying between them. The DNA for the CDR3 is TGTGCCAGCAGCCAAGATGGAACAGCTCTTCGTGGCTACACCTTC. The encoded protein is CASSQDGTALRGYTF.

This clone was picked up a small number of times. J is TRBJ2-7 and V is TRBV11-2; D not resolved. V was clipped by 1 base and J by 6 bases, with 16 bases between them. This CDR3 is 15 amino acids long. Germline lookup yields CDR1 SGHAT and CDR2 FQNNGV. The CDR3 loop is CASSLVVGPFSEQYF. The DNA for the CDR3 is TGTGCCAGCAGCTTAGTGGTGGGCCCCTTTAGCGAGCAGTACTTC.

The J gene is TRBJ2-5, the V gene TRBV5-4; 9 nucleotides align to TRBD2. CDR1 and CDR2 from the germline V gene are SGHNT and YYREEE (reference sequence). CDR3 size: 15 residues. The V segment lost 4 bases and the J segment 5 bases; nucleotides outside the gene matches: 9. The CDR3 region is CASSLWAAGGETQYF. Written as DNA, the CDR3 is TGTGCCAGCAGCCTATGGGCAGCGGGAGGTGAGACCCAGTACTTC.

The chain has TRBV30 and TRBJ2-1, with 13 bases matching TRBD2. CDR1 and CDR2 from the germline V gene are GTSNPN and SVGIG (reference sequence). The CDR3 runs 14 residues. Trimming cost V 5 bases and J 5 bases; bases outside gene matches: 3. CDR3 sequence reads: CAWGTSGMNNEQFF. The CDR3 DNA is TGTGCCTGGGGGACTAGCGGGATGAACAATGAGCAGTTCTTC.

A few counts support this clone. The chain recombines TRBV29-1 with TRBJ1-2; no clear D. This CDR3 comprises 11 residues. The germline V gene has CDR1 SQVTM and CDR2 ANQGSEA. Between the trimmed V and J ends, which lost 6 bases and 7 bases, there was a span of 12 bases. The CDR3 sequence is CSVPARGGYTF. CDR3 nucleotide sequence: TGCAGCGTCCCCGCCCGGGGTGGCTACACCTTC.

This chain uses TRBV4-1 with TRBJ2-7; 7 bases line up with TRBD2. There are 14 residues in the CDR3. The V and J ends lost 4 bases and 2 bases, in that order; junction bases with no gene match: 5. In germline, CDR1 is MGHRA, CDR2 YSYEKL. The DNA for the CDR3 is TGCGCCAGCAGCCTTGAAAGCGGGGCCTACGAGCAGTACTTC. It is translated as CASSLESGAYEQYF.

In this sample, this clone turned up a few times. The chain has TRBV12-5 and TRBJ1-1; 7 nucleotides line up with TRBD1. This CDR3 is 13 amino acids long. Looked up from germline, CDR1 is LGHNT and CDR2 is FRNRAP. V dropped 1 base and J dropped 5; count of bases not matched to a gene: 1. The CDR3 nucleotides read TGTGCTAGTGGTTTGGAACAGGGGACTGAAGCTTTCTTT. This sequence encodes CASGLEQGTEAFF.

This sequence joins TRBV5-8 and TRBJ1-2; D is possibly TRBD1 (6 bases). The germline gives CDR1 SGHTS, CDR2 YDEGEE. This CDR3 has 15 residues. Trimming stripped 6 bases from V and 2 bases from J, with 17 bases between. This CDR3 reads CASILVRDTNYGYTF. CDR3 nucleotide sequence: TGTGCCAGCATCCTAGTCCGGGACACAAACTATGGCTACACCTTC.